This section outlines one T cell receptor (beta chain) sequence together with its context. PCR amplification relied on 60 Vbeta primers (plus 13 Jbeta primers). Methods used by the authors: Unique TCR beta chains numbered roughly 80 million in a later analysis, with roughly 9.9 million shared. Repertoires were generated with immunoSEQ multiplex PCR, while TCRdb's copy carries only in-frame clones and drops some. V, J and clone size are those of that table, while D and trimming were read from the DNA. Of about 94,000 clones listed, around 76% were seen once; the top ten hold roughly 7.1%. The data are from a study of cytomegalovirus exposure and HLA in healthy donors. Healthy individuals who donated bone marrow served as the donors. Though nominally healthy at sampling, donors likely had unrecorded immune exposures. This clonotype originated in a man aged 35-49 years in good health and CMV-seropositive. Sequencing was performed on PBMCs.

CDR3 sequence (DNA): TGTGCCAGCAGCGCTAGCGGGAGGGCCGCAGATACGCAGTATTTT. Translated: CASSASGRAADTQYF. The chain combines TRBV9 with TRBJ2-3; the match to TRBD2 covers 12 bases. Germline loops: CDR1 SGDLS, CDR2 YYNGEE. Trimming at V came to 3 bases and at J to 4 bases, leaving 3 bases not matched to a gene. This CDR3 is built from 15 residues.